This is a list of T cell receptor beta chains from one sample in a study of blood T cell repertoires in COVID-19. Sequencing was performed with immunoSEQ multiplex PCR; in TCRdb, only in-frame clones are kept and a portion is missing. The sample records some 170,000 clones, around nine tenths being singletons. The specimen was peripheral blood. These receptors came from a man aged 60 to 75 with active or convalescent COVID-19. Both conserved end residues are part of each CDR3. D genes are given only for firm matches. Clone size is not always given. Where it is, it says once, few, many or a class for expanded clones.

d_call j_call v_call clone_size cdr3_nt cdr3_aa
- TRBJ1-2 TRBV7-8 - TGTGCCAGCAGCTTAGCAGGGGACTATGGCTACACCTTC CASSLAGDYGYTF
- TRBJ1-1 TRBV6-5 - TGTGCCAGCAGTTACATCGCTACGAACACTGAAGCTTTCTTT CASSYIATNTEAFF
- TRBJ2-3 TRBV6-5 once TGTGCCAGTGCGGTTTTAGGAACCGATACGCAGTATTTT CASAVLGTDTQYF
- TRBJ2-7 TRBV11-3 - TGTGCCAGCAGCTTAGCGGGGGCCTACGAGCAGTACTTC CASSLAGAYEQYF
TRBD1 TRBJ1-2 TRBV13 - TGTGCCAGCAGCTTACAGGGGGCAGACTATGGCTACACCTTC CASSLQGADYGYTF
TRBD2 TRBJ2-1 TRBV3-1/TRBV3-2 - TGTGCCAGCAGCCAAGAGCCCCTAAGCGGGAGATACAATGAGCAGTTCTTC CASSQEPLSGRYNEQFF
TRBD2 TRBJ2-5 TRBV3-1/TRBV3-2 - TGTGCCAGCAACACCGGGACTAGCGTTGGAGAGACCCAGTACTTC CASNTGTSVGETQYF
- TRBJ2-3 TRBV19 - TGTGCCAGTAGTAGACTCGCGGCAGATACGCAGTATTTT CASSRLAADTQYF
- TRBJ2-1 TRBV5-3 - TGTGCCAGAAGCTTGGTTAGAAGAGGGGAGCAGTTCTTC CARSLVRRGEQFF
TRBD2 TRBJ2-7 TRBV6-5 - TGTGCCAGCAGCTCAGCGGGGGGGCCAACCTACGAGCAGTACTTC CASSSAGGPTYEQYF
- TRBJ1-1 TRBV6-5 - TGTGCCAGCAGTTACTCAGGGCAGGGGAACACTGAAGCTTTCTTT CASSYSGQGNTEAFF
- TRBJ1-1 TRBV10-1 - TGCGCCAGCAGCCCAGTGCTGAACACTGAAGCTTTCTTT CASSPVLNTEAFF
- TRBJ2-5 TRBV29-1 - TGCAGCGTTGATGGGGCAGTGATGTACCAAGAGACCCAGTACTTC CSVDGAVMYQETQYF
TRBD1 TRBJ1-1 TRBV11-3 - TGTGCCAGCAGCCCGGGGACAGGGTCTGTGACTGAAGCTTTCTTT CASSPGTGSVTEAFF
TRBD2 TRBJ2-3 TRBV7-9 - TGTGCCAGCAGCTTTGGGACTAGAAACACAGATACGCAGTATTTT CASSFGTRNTDTQYF
TRBD2 TRBJ2-7 TRBV28 - TGTGCCAGCAGTTTTGGGGGAGGGTTCTCCTACGAGCAGTACTTC CASSFGGGFSYEQYF
- TRBJ1-2 TRBV30 - TGTGCCTGGAGTGTAAGCACAGGGAGATATGGCTACACCTTC CAWSVSTGRYGYTF
TRBD1 TRBJ2-1 TRBV6-5 - TGTGCCAGCAGCCGCCGGGACAGGGCAAGGGATGAGCAGTTCTTC CASSRRDRARDEQFF
TRBD1 TRBJ1-5 TRBV19 - TGTGCCAGTAGTATCCTACAGGGGGCAAGCAATCAGCCCCAGCATTTT CASSILQGASNQPQHF
- TRBJ2-7 TRBV7-9 - TGTGCCAGCACCTCGGTAAATCGGGGTTCTAACGAGCAGTACTTC CASTSVNRGSNEQYF
TRBD1 TRBJ2-7 TRBV7-9 - TGTGCCAGCAGCCGCGGCCTACAGGGGGGATACCGGGACAGGGAGCGTATCGACTTC CASSRGLQGGYRDRERIDF
- TRBJ1-2 TRBV5-8 few TGTGCCAGCAGACGGACAGCCAGCCCGAACTATGGCTACACCTTC CASRRTASPNYGYTF